Shown below are 9 T cell receptor beta chains from a single sample sequenced in a study of CD8+ T cells in alopecia areata. RNA extraction and reverse transcription yielded cDNA as sequencing template. Some clones are missing from TCRdb's copy, which holds only in-frame ones; the method was immunoSEQ multiplex PCR. This sample has around 82,000 clones; approximately 50% occur once, and the top ten carry approximately 5.3%. Sample: NKG2D-high CD8+ T cells sorted from blood. Every receptor here comes from a human donor with alopecia areata.

The chain joins TRBV7-9 to TRBJ1-5; D not certain. This CDR3 spans 15 amino acids. Trimming took off 1 base at V and 3 bases at J, with 10 bases between the two ends. Per the germline V gene, CDR1 is SEHNR and CDR2 is FQNEAQ (reference sequence). The CDR3 sequence: CASSLEGSLNQPQHF. The CDR3, as DNA: TGTGCCAGCAGCTTAGAGGGCTCCCTCAATCAGCCCCAGCATTTT.

This clone was seen more than once but under ten times. CDR3: CASSHLQNYGYTF. DNA for the CDR3: TGTGCCAGCAGCCATCTACAGAACTATGGCTACACCTTC. The chain uses TRBV14 and TRBJ1-2; D call uncertain. V dropped 3 bases and J dropped 2 bases, with 7 bases sitting between them. The germline CDR1 and CDR2 sequences are SGHDN and FVKESK. CDR3 size: 13 residues.

The chain combines TRBV13 with TRBJ2-7, with a tentative D call TRBD2 (5 bases). V gave up 5 bases and J gave up 7 bases, with 12 bases separating them. CDR1 is PRHDT, CDR2 FYEKMQ, per germline (reference sequence). CDR3 length equals 12 residues. The CDR3 DNA reads TGTGCCAGCAGCAAGGACTCCGTAGAGCAGTACTTC. Translated, it gives CASSKDSVEQYF.

This clone has more than one count but fewer than ten. J is TRBJ2-5 and V is TRBV5-1, with 8 bases identical to TRBD1. The CDR3 totals 15 residues. CDR1 and CDR2 (germline): SGHRS, YFSETQ. Trimming cost V 3 bases and J 1 base; bases outside gene matches: 5. This chain's CDR3 is CASSSIQGGQETQYF. The CDR3 DNA sequence: TGCGCCAGCAGCTCGATACAGGGGGGCCAAGAGACCCAGTACTTC.

The J gene is TRBJ2-7, the V gene TRBV19, with 8 bases identical to TRBD1. This CDR3 is 14 amino acids long. The ends lost 6 bases at V and 0 bases at J; junction bases unmatched: 4. Per germline, CDR1 LNHDA and CDR2 SQIVND (reference sequence). CDR3 residues: CASSAGTGSYEQYF. CDR3 DNA: TGTGCCAGTAGCGCCGGGACAGGCTCCTACGAGCAGTACTTC. Full variable domain (remainder filled in from reference TRBV19 and TRBJ2-7): DGGITQSPKYLFRKEGQNVTLSCEQNLNHDAMYWYRQDPGQGLRLIYYSQIVNDFQKGDIAEGYSVSREKKESFPLTVTSAQKNPTAFYLCASSAGTGSYEQYFGPGTRLTVT.

This sequence joins TRBV28 and TRBJ1-3; no definite D call. This CDR3 is built from 16 residues. Germline loops: CDR1 MDHEN, CDR2 SYDVKM. Between the trimmed V and J ends, which lost 5 bases and 0 bases, there was a span of 14 bases. DNA for the CDR3: TGTGCCAGCAGTCCCCGGACTCTCGGCTCTGGAAACACCATATATTTT. This encodes CASSPRTLGSGNTIYF.

The genes are TRBV11-3 and TRBJ1-5, with D possibly matching TRBD1 (5 bases). The V gene's germline CDR1 is SGHNT and CDR2 YENEEA. There are 15 residues in the CDR3. Deletions cut 3 bases from V and 4 bases from J, with 13 bases between. Written as DNA, the CDR3 is TGTGCCAGCAGCTTTCCGGACACCTTTAATCAGCCCCAGCATTTT. It encodes CASSFPDTFNQPQHF. Full variable domain (rest looked up from reference TRBV11-3 and TRBJ1-5): EAGVVQSPRYKIIEKKQPVAFWCNPISGHNTLYWYLQNLGQGPELLIRYENEEAVDDSQLPKDRFSAERLKGVDSTLKIQPAELGDSAVYLCASSFPDTFNQPQHFGDGTRLSIL.

The V gene is TRBV30, the J gene TRBJ2-6; unclear D gene. Germline CDR1 is GTSNPN and CDR2 is SVGIG (reference sequence). The CDR3 is 19 residues long. Trimming shortened V by 0 bases and J by 0 bases, and 18 bases separated the two germline ends. The chain's CDR3 is CAWSVLVLGPPSGANVLTF. DNA for the CDR3: TGTGCCTGGAGTGTTCTTGTTCTAGGGCCCCCCTCTGGGGCCAACGTCCTGACTTTC.

Here the CDR3 reads CASSSGLAGGVNYEQYF. CDR3 in DNA: TGTGCCAGCAGTTCTGGACTAGCGGGAGGGGTTAACTACGAGCAGTACTTC. This chain links TRBV27 with TRBJ2-7; 15 nucleotides line up with TRBD2. CDR1 MNHEY and CDR2 SMNVEV come from the germline V gene (reference sequence). V was pared by 4 bases and J by 3 bases, with 7 bases of the junction left unmatched. The CDR3 sequence is 17 residues long.